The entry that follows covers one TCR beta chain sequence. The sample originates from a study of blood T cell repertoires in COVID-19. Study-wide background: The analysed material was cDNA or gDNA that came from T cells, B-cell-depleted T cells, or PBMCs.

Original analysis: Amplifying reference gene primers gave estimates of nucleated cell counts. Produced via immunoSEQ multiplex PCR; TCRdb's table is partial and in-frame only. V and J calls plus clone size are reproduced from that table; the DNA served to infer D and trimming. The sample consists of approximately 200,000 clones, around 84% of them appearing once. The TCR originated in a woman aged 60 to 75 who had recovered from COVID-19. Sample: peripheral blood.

The CDR3 protein is CASSYGLAGGPVGELFF. CDR3 DNA: TGTGCCAGCAGCTACGGACTAGCGGGGGGGCCAGTCGGGGAGCTGTTTTTT. V gene TRBV3-1 (or the pseudogene TRBV3-2) combines with J gene TRBJ2-2; 15 bases agree with TRBD2. CDR1 is LGHDT, CDR2 YNNKEL, per germline (reference sequence). This CDR3 region has 17 residues. J lost 7 bases, V lost 5 bases, and 8 bases had no gene match.